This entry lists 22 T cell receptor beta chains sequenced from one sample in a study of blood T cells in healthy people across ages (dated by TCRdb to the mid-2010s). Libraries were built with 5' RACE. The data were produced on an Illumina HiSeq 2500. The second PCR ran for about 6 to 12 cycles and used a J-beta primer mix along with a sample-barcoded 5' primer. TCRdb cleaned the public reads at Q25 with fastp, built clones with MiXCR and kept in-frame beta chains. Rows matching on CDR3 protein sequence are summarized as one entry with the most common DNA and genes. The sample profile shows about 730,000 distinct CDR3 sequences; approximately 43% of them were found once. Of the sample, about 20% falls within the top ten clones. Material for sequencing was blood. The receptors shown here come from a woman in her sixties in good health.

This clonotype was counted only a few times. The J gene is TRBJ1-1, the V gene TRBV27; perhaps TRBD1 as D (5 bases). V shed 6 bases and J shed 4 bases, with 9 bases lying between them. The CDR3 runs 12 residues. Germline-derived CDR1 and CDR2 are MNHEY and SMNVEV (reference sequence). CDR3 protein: CASRGLSTEAFF. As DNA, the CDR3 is TGTGCCAGCAGGGGACTCAGCACTGAAGCTTTCTTT.

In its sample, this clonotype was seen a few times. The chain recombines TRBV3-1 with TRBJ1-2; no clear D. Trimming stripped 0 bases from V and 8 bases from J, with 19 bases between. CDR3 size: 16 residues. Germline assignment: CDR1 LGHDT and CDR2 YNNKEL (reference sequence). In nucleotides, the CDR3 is TGTGCCAGCAGCCAAGATCTCCTCGGGCAAAAAGGAGGCTACACCTTC. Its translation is CASSQDLLGQKGGYTF.

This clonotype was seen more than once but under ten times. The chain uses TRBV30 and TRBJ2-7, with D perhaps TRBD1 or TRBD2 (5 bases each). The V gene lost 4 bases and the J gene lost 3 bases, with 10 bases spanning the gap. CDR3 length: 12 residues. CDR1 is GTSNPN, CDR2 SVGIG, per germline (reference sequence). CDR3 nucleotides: TGTGCCTGGAACCTGGGGGTCTACGAGCAGTACTTC. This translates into CAWNLGVYEQYF.

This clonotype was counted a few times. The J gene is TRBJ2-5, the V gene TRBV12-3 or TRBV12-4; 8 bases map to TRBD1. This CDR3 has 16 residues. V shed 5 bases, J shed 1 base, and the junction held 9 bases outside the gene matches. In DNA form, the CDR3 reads TGTGCCAGCAGTCCCTCGGACAGGGCGGTCCAAGAGACCCAGTACTTC. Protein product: CASSPSDRAVQETQYF.

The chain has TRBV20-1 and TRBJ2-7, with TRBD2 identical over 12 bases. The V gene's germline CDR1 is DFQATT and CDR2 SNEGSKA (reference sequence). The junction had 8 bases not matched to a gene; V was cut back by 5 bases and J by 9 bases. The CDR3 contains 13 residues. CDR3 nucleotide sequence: TGCAGTGCTCCCGGGACTAGCGGGCCGGGGCAGTACTTC. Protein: CSAPGTSGPGQYF.

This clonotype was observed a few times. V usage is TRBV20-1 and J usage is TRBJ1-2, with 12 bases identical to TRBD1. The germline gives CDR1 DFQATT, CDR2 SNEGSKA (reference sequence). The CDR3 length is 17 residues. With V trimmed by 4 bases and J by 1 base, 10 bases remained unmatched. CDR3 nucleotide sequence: TGCAGTGCTAAGACCGGGACAGGGGGCCCGGGTAACTATGGCTACACCTTC. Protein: CSAKTGTGGPGNYGYTF.

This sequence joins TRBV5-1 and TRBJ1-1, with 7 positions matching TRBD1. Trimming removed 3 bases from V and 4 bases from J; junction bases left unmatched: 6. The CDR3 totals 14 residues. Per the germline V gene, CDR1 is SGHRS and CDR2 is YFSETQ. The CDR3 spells CASSSFQGGTEAFF. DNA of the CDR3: TGCGCCAGCAGCTCCTTTCAGGGGGGCACTGAAGCTTTCTTT.

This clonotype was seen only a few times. As DNA, the CDR3 is TGTGCCAGCAGTTACGAGCGGGGTAGCACAGATACGCAGTATTTT. Translated: CASSYERGSTDTQYF. This chain joins TRBV6-5 and TRBJ2-3; TRBD2 matches at 7 bases. This CDR3 is 15 amino acids long. The germline gives CDR1 MNHEY, CDR2 SVGAGI. With V trimmed by 2 bases and J by 0 bases, 2 bases remained unmatched.

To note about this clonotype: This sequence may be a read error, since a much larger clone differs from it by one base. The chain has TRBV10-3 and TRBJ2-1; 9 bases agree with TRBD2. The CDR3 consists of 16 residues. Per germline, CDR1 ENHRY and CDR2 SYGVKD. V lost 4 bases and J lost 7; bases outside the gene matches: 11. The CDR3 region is CAISGGNSGSLNEQFF. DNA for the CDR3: TGTGCCATCAGTGGGGGGAATAGCGGGAGTTTAAATGAGCAGTTCTTC.

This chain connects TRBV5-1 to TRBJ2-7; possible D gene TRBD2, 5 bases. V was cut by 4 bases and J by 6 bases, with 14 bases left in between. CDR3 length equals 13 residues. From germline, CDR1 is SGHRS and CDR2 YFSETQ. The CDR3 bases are TGCGCCAGCAGCCCTTCGGACTTTCTCGAGCAGTACTTC. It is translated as CASSPSDFLEQYF.

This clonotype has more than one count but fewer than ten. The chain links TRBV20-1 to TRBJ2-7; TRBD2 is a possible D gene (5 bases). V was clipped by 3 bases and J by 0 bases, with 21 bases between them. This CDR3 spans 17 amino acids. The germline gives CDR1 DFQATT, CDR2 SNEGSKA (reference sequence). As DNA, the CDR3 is TGCAGTGCTAGCCCCGAGGGCGGCCAGTCCAGCTCCTACGAGCAGTACTTC. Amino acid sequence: CSASPEGGQSSSYEQYF.

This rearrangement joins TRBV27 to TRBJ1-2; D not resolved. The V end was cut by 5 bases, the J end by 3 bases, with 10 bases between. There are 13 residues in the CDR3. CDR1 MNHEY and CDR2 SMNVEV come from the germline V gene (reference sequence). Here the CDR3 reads CASSESRHYGYTF. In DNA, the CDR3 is TGTGCCAGCAGTGAGTCTCGTCACTATGGCTACACCTTC.

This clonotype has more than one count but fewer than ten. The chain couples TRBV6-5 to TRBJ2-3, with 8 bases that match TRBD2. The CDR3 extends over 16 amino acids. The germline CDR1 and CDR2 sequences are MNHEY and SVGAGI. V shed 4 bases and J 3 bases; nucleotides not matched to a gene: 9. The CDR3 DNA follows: TGTGCCAGCAGTTCCGCGAAGGCGGGGGGAACAGATACGCAGTATTTT. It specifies CASSSAKAGGTDTQYF.

This CDR3 reads CASGLAEEGVAKNIQYF. The CDR3 DNA is TGTGCCAGTGGACTAGCGGAAGAGGGGGTAGCCAAAAACATTCAGTACTTC. V usage is TRBV28 and J usage is TRBJ2-4, with 10 bases lining up with TRBD2. Trimming cost V 9 bases and J 0 bases; bases outside gene matches: 11. This CDR3 is 17 amino acids long. Germline V gene lookup returns CDR1 MDHEN and CDR2 SYDVKM.

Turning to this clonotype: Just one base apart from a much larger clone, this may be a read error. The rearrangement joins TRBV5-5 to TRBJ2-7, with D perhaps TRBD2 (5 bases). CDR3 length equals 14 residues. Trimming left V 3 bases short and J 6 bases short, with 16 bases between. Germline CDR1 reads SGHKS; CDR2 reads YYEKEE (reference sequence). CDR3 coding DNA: TGTGCCAGCAGCTCAGGACTCCTCACCCCCGAGCAGTACTTC. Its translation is CASSSGLLTPEQYF.

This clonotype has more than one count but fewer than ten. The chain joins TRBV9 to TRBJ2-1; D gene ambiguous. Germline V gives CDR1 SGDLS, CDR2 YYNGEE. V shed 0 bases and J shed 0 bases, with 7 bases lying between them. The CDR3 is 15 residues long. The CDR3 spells CASSVGSSSYNEQFF. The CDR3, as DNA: TGTGCCAGCAGCGTAGGGTCTTCCTCCTACAATGAGCAGTTCTTC.

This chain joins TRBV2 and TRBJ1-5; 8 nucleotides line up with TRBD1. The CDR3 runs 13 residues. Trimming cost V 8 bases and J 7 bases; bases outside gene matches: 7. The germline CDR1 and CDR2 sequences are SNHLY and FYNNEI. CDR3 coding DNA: TGTGCCAGCCGACAGGGGATAAGCCAGCCCCAGCATTTT. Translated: CASRQGISQPQHF.

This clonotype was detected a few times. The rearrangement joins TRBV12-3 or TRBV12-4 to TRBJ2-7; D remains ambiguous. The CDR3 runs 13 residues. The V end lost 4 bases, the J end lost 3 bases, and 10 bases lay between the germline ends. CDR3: CASSSGLDYEQYF. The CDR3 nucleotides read TGTGCCAGCAGTTCCGGGCTCGACTACGAGCAGTACTTC.

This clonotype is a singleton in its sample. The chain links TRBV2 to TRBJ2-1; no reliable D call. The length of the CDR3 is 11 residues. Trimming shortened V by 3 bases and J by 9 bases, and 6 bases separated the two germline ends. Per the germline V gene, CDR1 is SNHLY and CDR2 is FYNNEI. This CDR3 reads CASSDSGEQFF. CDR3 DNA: TGTGCCAGCAGTGACTCGGGTGAGCAGTTCTTC.

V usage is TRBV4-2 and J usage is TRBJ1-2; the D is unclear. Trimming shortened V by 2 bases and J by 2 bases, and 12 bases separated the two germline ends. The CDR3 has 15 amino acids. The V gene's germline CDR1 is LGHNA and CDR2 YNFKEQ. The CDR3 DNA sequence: TGTGCCAGCAGCCAATCCCCGTCACCAAACTATGGCTACACCTTC. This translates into CASSQSPSPNYGYTF.

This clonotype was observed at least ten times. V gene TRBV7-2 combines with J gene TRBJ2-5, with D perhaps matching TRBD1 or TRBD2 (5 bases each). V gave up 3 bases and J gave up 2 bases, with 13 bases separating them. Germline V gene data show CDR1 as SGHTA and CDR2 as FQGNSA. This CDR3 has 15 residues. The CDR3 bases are TGTGCCAGCAGCTTCTCGGGGACCCGGCAAGAGACCCAGTACTTC. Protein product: CASSFSGTRQETQYF.

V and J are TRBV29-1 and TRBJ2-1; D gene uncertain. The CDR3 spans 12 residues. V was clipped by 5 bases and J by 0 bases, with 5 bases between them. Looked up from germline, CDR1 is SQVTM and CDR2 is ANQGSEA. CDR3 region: CSVRSSYNEQFF. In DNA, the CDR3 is TGCAGCGTTCGAAGCTCCTACAATGAGCAGTTCTTC.